This T cell receptor (beta chain) comes out of a study of T cell repertoires in cytomegalovirus infection (dated by TCRdb to about 2019). Regarding the complete study: The peptide stimulations were aimed at well-studied HLA-B-restricted epitopes as well as recently identified HLA-C-restricted CMV epitopes, whose presentation resists viral immunomodulation. The HLA type of each donor mattered for the analysis, because public TCR beta signatures pointed to carriage of CMV infection along with the matching HLA type. The investigation overall reported the following: Cumulative frequency of public TCR beta family members discriminated carriers of CMV infection plus the relevant HLA type in this cohort and an independent approximately 350-donor cohort. The ex vivo response was dominated by HLA-C-restricted CMV-specific TCR beta clonotypes, which also provided the single most frequent clonotype in two of eight donors.

Read against the paper, the sample's treatment or condition label means: in vitro stimulation with specific CMV peptide epitopes to enrich CMV-specific T cells. A word on this clonotype: The target of this receptor is not known. The record has no base qualities; no much larger clone is one base away.

Sequencing instrument: Illumina HiSeq 1500. TCRdb trimmed public reads at Q25 via fastp, called clones via MiXCR and kept in-frame beta chains. All rows with the same CDR3 protein become a single entry with the most common DNA and genes. Recorded for this sample are approximately 1,000,000 distinct CDR3 sequences; about a third of them occurred a single time. The ten most abundant clones make up 11% to 15% of the sample. Material: cultured CD8+ T cells from PBMCs, obtained from culture after CMV antigen stimulation. The TCR was taken from a human donor in good health (CMV status not recorded). Some clones in this sample may be carry-over from other donors' samples.

The CDR3 corresponds to CASSHAGEGYGYTF. The DNA is as follows: TGTGCCAGTAGTCATGCAGGGGAAGGATATGGCTACACCTTC. The chain links TRBV19 with TRBJ1-2, and perhaps TRBD1 as D gene, on 6 matching bases. The germline V gene (reference sequence) sets CDR1 to LNHDA and CDR2 to SQIVND. The CDR3 goes from the cysteine to the phenylalanine over 14 residues. Only the CDR3 portion is preserved as DNA: 42 bases, with reading frame beginning at the first base. The junction shows trimming of 5 bases on V and 5 bases on J, plus 15 bases between the germline ends.